What follows are 8 T cell receptor beta chains derived from one specimen sequenced in a study of blood T cell repertoires in COVID-19. Data came from immunoSEQ multiplex PCR; TCRdb stores just in-frame clones and leaves some out. This sample carries a few hundred thousand clones, around nine tenths of them seen once, and the ten largest clones take approximately 9.3%. What was sequenced was PBMCs or T cells enriched from blood (not recorded which). Every receptor here comes from a woman between 45 and 65 years old who had recovered from COVID-19.

The chain carries TRBV18 and TRBJ1-2, with no clear D. Germline CDR1 KGHSH, CDR2 LQKENI. The CDR3 spans 11 residues. Trimming removed 6 bases from V and 8 bases from J, with 10 bases in between. The CDR3 DNA follows: TGTGCCAGCTCCCTCCCCGGGGGCTACACCTTC. Translation: CASSLPGGYTF.

This CDR3 is CASSRGTGVSYEQYF. The CDR3 DNA follows: TGTGCCAGCAGCCGCGGGACAGGGGTTTCCTACGAGCAGTACTTC. This sequence joins TRBV3-1 (or the pseudogene TRBV3-2) and TRBJ2-7; 10 nucleotides align to TRBD1. J gave up 1 base and V 4 bases, and 4 bases lay outside the gene matches. Germline V gives CDR1 LGHDT, CDR2 YNNKEL (reference sequence). The CDR3 is made up of 15 amino acids.

This clone was recorded once. The chain links TRBV30 to TRBJ1-4, with 8 bases matching TRBD1. J was trimmed by 8 bases and V by 2 bases; bases with no gene match: 7. Germline V gives CDR1 GTSNPN, CDR2 SVGIG (reference sequence). This CDR3 has 14 residues. The CDR3 DNA reads TGTGCCTGGAGTACTGGACAGGGTTCAGAAAAACTGTTTTTT. This gives the protein CAWSTGQGSEKLFF.

The table lists this clone with a count of one. The chain couples TRBV19 to TRBJ2-1, with 14 bases lining up with TRBD2. There are 19 residues in the CDR3. The germline gives CDR1 LNHDA, CDR2 SQIVND (reference sequence). Trimming cost V 3 bases and J 6 bases; bases outside gene matches: 13. CDR3 residues: CASSMRTSGGPPALNEQFF. Here the CDR3 DNA reads TGTGCCAGTAGTATGAGGACTAGCGGGGGGCCACCCGCACTCAATGAGCAGTTCTTC.

This chain joins TRBV4-2 and TRBJ1-2; D is perhaps TRBD1 (6 bases). Germline CDR1 LGHNA, CDR2 YNFKEQ. V was shortened by 5 bases and J by 6 bases, with 10 bases between the two germline ends. CDR3 length equals 12 residues. CDR3 coding DNA: TGTGCCAGCAGCGAGGGGGGGGATGGCTACACCTTC. Protein product: CASSEGGDGYTF.

The chain combines TRBV29-1 with TRBJ2-5; D possibly corresponds to TRBD1 (7 bases). CDR1 is SQVTM, CDR2 ANQGSEA, per germline. The CDR3 covers 13 residues. V was pared by 7 bases and J by 5 bases, with 17 bases between. The CDR3 bases are TGCAGCGACACAGGGGTAGGGGGGGAGACCCAGTACTTC. Translated: CSDTGVGGETQYF.

This chain connects TRBV5-8 to TRBJ1-2; TRBD1 agrees at 8 bases. Looked up from germline, CDR1 is SGHTS and CDR2 is YDEGEE. The length of the CDR3 is 15 residues. The J segment lost 3 bases and the V segment lost 0 bases, leaving 4 bases of the junction unmatched. The CDR3 region is CASSLVSGGDYGYTF. The CDR3 DNA reads as TGTGCCAGCAGCTTGGTCTCAGGGGGCGACTATGGCTACACCTTC.

The chain employs TRBV27 and TRBJ1-5; possible D gene TRBD1, 5 bases. From germline, CDR1 is MNHEY and CDR2 SMNVEV (reference sequence). Trimming shortened V by 7 bases and J by 0 bases, and 13 bases separated the two germline ends. The CDR3 totals 15 residues. CDR3 region: CASTPRGGSNQPQHF. The CDR3, as DNA: TGTGCCAGCACACCGCGGGGGGGTAGCAATCAGCCCCAGCATTTT.